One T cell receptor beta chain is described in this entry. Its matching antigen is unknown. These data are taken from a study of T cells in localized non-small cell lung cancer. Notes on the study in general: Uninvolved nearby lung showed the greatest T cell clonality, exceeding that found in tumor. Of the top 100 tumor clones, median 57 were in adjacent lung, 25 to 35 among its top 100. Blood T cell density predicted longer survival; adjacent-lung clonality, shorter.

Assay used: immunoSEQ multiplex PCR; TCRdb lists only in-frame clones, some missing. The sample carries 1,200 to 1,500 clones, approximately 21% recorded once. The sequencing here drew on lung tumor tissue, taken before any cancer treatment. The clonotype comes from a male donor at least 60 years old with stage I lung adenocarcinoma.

CDR3 DNA sequence: TGTGCCAGCAGTGAAGCTGGGGGGAGGAACCCCCAAAACATTCAGTACTTC. This encodes CASSEAGGRNPQNIQYF. V is TRBV6-1 and J is TRBJ2-4; a weak D match, TRBD2 (6 bases). V gave up 0 bases and J gave up 5 bases, with 17 bases separating them. This CDR3 spans 17 amino acids. The germline V gene encodes CDR1 MNHNS and CDR2 SASEGT.